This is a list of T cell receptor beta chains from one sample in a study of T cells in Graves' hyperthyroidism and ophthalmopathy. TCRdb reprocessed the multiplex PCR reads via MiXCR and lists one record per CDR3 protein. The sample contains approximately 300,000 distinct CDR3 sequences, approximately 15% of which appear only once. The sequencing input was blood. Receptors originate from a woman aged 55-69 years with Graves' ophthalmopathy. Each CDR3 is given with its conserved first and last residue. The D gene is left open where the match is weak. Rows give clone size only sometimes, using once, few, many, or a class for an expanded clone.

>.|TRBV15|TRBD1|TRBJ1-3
TGTGCCACCAGCAGAGCCGGGACAGGGGCTGGAAACACCATATATTTT
CATSRAGTGAGNTIYF
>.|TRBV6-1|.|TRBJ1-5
TGTGCCAGCAGTTTGCGGGACATCAATCAGCCCCAGCATTTT
CASSLRDINQPQHF
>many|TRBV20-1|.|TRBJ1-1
TGCAGTGCTAGAGGCAATACGAGGGGAACTGAAGCTTTCTTT
CSARGNTRGTEAFF
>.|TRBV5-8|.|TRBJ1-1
TGTGCCAGCAGCTTGGGGACCGATTTTATGAACACTGAAGCTTTCTTT
CASSLGTDFMNTEAFF
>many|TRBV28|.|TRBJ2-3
TGTGCCAGCAGTTTGCCTGCGTCCACAGATACGCAGTATTTT
CASSLPASTDTQYF
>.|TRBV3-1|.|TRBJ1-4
TGTGCCAGCAGCCAAGTAGGGGCAGCAACTAATGAAAAACTGTTTTTT
CASSQVGAATNEKLFF
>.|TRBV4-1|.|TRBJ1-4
TGCGCCAGCAGCCGCTCCTTCAAGGCGGAGGGTGAAAAACTGTTTTTT
CASSRSFKAEGEKLFF
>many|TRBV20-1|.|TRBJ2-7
TGCAGTGCGAACAGATACGAGCAGTACTTC
CSANRYEQYF
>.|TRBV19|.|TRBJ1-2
TGTGCCAGTAGTAACCTCTGGACAGAACCTAACTATGGCTACACCTTC
CASSNLWTEPNYGYTF
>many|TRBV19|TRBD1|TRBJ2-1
TGTGCCAGTACCCGGACAGGGAACGATGAGCAGTTCTTC
CASTRTGNDEQFF
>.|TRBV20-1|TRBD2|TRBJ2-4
TGCAGTGCTAGAGATTGGGAGCGGGGGGAAAACATTCAGTACTTC
CSARDWERGENIQYF
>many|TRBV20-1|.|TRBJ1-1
TGCAGTGCTCAGGACACTAAAGCTTTCTTT
CSAQDTKAFF
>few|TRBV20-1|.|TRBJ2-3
TGCAGTGCTACAGGTTCTGGCACAGATACGCAGTATTTT
CSATGSGTDTQYF
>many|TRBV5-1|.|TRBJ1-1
TGCGCCAGCAGCTTGACAGGGTTCGACACTGAAGCTTTCTTT
CASSLTGFDTEAFF
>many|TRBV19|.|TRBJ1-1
TGTGCCAGTATTCATCGAATGGGGGTGTCGAACACTGAAGCTTTCTTT
CASIHRMGVSNTEAFF
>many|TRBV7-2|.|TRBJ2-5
TGTGCCAGCAGCCTGCTGGGTCTCCAAGAGACCCAGTACTTC
CASSLLGLQETQYF
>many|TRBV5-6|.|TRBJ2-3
TGTGCCAGCAGCTTGGCCATGGGCGCGCAGTATTTT
CASSLAMGAQYF
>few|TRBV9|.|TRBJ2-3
TGTGCCAGCAGCGTAGCTGGCAGGGGATACACAGATACGCAGTATTTT
CASSVAGRGYTDTQYF
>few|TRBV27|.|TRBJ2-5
TGTGCCATCCCTTTACCGGCGACAGGTCGTCAGTACTTC
CAIPLPATGRQYF
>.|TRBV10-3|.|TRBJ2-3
TGTGCCATCAGTGCGAAGGGTATCGGCACAGATACGCAGTATTTT
CAISAKGIGTDTQYF
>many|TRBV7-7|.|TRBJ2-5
TGTGCCAGCAGCCACACGAAGAGCAGCCAAGAGACCCAGTACTTC
CASSHTKSSQETQYF
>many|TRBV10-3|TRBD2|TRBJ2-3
TGTGCCACCCACTGGGGGGGGAGCACAGATACGCAGTATTTT
CATHWGGSTDTQYF
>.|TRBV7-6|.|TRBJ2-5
TGTGCCAGCAGCTTTTCCATCCGAGAGACCCAGTACTTC
CASSFSIRETQYF
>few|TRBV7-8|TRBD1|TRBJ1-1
TGTGCCAGCAGCTTAGGATTTTACAGGGGAGACACTGAAGCTTTCTTT
CASSLGFYRGDTEAFF